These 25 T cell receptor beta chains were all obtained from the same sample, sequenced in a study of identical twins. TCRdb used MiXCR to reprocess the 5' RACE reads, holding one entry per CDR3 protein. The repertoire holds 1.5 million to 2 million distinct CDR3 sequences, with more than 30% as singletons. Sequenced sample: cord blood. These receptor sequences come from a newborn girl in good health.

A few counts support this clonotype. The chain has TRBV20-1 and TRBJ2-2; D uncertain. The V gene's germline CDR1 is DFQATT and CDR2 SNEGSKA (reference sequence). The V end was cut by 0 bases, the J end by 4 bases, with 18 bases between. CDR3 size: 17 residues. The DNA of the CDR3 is TGCAGTGCTAGAGATTACTTAGTCGCAGGCGGCACCGGGGAGCTGTTTTTT. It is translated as CSARDYLVAGGTGELFF.

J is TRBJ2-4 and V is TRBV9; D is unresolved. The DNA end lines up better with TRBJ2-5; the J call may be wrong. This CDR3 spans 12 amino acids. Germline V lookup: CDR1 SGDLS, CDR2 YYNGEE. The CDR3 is CASSVALETQYF. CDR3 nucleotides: TGTGCCAGCAGCGTAGCCCTAGAGACCCAGTACTTC.

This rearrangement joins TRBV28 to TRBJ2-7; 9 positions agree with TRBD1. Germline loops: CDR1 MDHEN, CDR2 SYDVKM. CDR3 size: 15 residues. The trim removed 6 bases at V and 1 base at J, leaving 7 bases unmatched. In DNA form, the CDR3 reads TGTGCCAGCAGCCGACAGGGGGTTAGGTCCTACGAGCAGTACTTC. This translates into CASSRQGVRSYEQYF.

The CDR3 spells CASRRGSAPLHF. The DNA for the CDR3 is TGTGCCAGCCGGAGAGGGTCCGCACCCCTCCACTTT. The V and J genes are TRBV6-1 and TRBJ1-6; no clear D gene. The germline V gene has CDR1 MNHNS and CDR2 SASEGT. V lost 8 bases to trimming and J lost 11 bases, with 13 bases between them. The CDR3 is made up of 12 amino acids.

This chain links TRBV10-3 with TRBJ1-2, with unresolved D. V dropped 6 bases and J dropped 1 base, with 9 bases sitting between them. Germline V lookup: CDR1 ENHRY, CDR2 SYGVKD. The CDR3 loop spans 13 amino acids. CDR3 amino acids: CAISPGLNYGYTF. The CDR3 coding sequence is TGTGCCATCAGCCCTGGGCTTAACTATGGCTACACCTTC.

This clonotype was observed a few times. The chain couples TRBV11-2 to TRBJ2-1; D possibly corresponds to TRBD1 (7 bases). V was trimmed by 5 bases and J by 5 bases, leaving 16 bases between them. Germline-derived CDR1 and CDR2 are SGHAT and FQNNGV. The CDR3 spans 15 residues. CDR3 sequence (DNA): TGTGCCAGCAGCGCAGGGGGGCAATGGAACAATGAGCAGTTCTTC. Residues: CASSAGGQWNNEQFF.

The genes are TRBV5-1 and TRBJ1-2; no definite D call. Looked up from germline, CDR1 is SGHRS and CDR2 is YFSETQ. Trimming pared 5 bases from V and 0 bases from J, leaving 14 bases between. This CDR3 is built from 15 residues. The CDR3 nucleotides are TGCGCCAGCAGTTGGGGTTCGGGTGCTAACTATGGCTACACCTTC. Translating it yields CASSWGSGANYGYTF. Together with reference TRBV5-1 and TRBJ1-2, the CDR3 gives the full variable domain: KAGVTQTPRYLIKTRGQQVTLSCSPISGHRSVSWYQQTPGQGLQFLFEYFSETQRNKGNFPGRFSGRQFSNSRSEMNVSTLELGDSALYLCASSWGSGANYGYTFGSGTRLTVV.

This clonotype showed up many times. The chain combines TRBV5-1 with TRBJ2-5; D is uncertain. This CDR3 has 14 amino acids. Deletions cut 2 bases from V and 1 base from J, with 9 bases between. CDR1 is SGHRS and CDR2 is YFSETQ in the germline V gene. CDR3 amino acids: CASSLRTVQETQYF. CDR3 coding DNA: TGCGCCAGCAGCTTAAGGACGGTCCAAGAGACCCAGTACTTC.

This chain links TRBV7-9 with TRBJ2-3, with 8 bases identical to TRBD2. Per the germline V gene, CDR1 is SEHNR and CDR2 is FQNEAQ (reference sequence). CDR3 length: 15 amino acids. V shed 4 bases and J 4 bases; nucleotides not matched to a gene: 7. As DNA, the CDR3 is TGTGCCAGCAGCTCCTGGCGGGAGGCCGCAGATACGCAGTATTTT. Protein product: CASSSWREAADTQYF. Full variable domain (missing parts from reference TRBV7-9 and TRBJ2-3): DTGVSQNPRHKITKRGQNVTFRCDPISEHNRLYWYRQTLGQGPEFLTYFQNEAQLEKSRLLSDRFSAERPKGSFSTLEIQRTEQGDSAMYLCASSSWREAADTQYFGPGTRLTVL.

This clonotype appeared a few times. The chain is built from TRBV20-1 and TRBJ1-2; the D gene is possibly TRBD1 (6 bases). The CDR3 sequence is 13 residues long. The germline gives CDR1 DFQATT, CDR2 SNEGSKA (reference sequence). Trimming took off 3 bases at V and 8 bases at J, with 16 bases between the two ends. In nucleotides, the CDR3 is TGCAGTGCTAGCCCTAGGGGGATAGAGGGCTACACCTTC. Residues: CSASPRGIEGYTF.

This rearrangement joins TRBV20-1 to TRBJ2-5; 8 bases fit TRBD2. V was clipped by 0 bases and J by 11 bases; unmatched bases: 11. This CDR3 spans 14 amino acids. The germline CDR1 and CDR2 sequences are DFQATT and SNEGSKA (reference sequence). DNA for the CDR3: TGCAGTGCTAGAGACGGGACTAGTAGCAATGAGCAGTACTTC. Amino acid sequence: CSARDGTSSNEQYF.

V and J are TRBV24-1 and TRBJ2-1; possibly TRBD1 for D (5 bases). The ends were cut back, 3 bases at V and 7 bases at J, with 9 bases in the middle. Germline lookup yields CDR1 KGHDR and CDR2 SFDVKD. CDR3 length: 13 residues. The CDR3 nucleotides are TGTGCCACCAGTGATCCCCAGGGTAATGAGCAGTTCTTC. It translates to CATSDPQGNEQFF.

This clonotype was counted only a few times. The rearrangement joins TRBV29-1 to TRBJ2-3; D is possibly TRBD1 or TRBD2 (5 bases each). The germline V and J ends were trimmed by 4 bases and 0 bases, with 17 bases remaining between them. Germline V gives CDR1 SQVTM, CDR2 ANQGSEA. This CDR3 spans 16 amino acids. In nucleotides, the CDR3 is TGCAGCGTTGGAGGCCGGGACCCACCTAGCACAGATACGCAGTATTTT. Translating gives CSVGGRDPPSTDTQYF.

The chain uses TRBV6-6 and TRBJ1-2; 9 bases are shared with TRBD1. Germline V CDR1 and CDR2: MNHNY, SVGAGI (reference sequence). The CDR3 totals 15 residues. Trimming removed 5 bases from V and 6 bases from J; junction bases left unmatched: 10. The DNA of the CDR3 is TGTGCCAGCAGTCAAGGGACAGGGAAACTCAATGGCTACACCTTC. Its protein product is CASSQGTGKLNGYTF.

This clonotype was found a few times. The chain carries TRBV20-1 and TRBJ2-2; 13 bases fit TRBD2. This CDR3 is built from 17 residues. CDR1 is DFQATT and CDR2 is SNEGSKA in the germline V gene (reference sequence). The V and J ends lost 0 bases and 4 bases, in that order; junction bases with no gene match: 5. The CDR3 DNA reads TGCAGTGCTAGAGACCCGACTAGCGGGGGGCGCACCGGGGAGCTGTTTTTT. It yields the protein CSARDPTSGGRTGELFF.

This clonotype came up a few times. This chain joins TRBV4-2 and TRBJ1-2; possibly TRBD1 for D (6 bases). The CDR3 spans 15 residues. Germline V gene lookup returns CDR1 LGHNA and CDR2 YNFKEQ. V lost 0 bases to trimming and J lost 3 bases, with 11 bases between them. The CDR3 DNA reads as TGTGCCAGCAGCCAAGATAATAACAGGGACTATGGCTACACCTTC. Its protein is CASSQDNNRDYGYTF.

In DNA, the CDR3 is TGTGCCAGCAGTTCGGACCGGATGGATGAGCAGTACTTC. This translates into CASSSDRMDEQYF. The chain couples TRBV28 to TRBJ2-1; D uncertain. With the DNA end fitting TRBJ2-7 better, the J assignment may be wrong. The CDR3 sequence is 13 residues long. Germline values: CDR1 MDHEN, CDR2 SYDVKM.

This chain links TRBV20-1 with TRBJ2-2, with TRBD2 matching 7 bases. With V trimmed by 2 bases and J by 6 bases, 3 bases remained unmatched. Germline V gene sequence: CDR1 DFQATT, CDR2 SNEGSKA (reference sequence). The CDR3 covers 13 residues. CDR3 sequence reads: CSARLTSPGELFF. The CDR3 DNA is TGCAGTGCTAGACTGACTAGCCCCGGGGAGCTGTTTTTT.

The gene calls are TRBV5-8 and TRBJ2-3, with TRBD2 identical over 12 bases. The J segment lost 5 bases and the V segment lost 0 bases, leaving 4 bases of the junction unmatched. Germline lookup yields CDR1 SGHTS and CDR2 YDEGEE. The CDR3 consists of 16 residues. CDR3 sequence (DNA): TGTGCCAGCAGCTTGGGGACTAGCGGGAATAGAGATACGCAGTATTTT. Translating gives CASSLGTSGNRDTQYF.

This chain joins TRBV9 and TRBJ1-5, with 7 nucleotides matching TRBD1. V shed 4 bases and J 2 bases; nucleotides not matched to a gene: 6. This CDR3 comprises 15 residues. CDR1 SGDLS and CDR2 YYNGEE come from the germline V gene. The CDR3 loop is CASSPPGGRNQPQHF. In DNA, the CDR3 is TGTGCCAGCAGCCCACCAGGGGGACGCAATCAGCCCCAGCATTTT.

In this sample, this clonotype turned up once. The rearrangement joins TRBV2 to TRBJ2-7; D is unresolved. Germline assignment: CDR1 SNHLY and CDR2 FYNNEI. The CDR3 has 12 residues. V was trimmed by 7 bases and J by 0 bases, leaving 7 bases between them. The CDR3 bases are TGTGCCAGCACTAAGAGCTCCTACGAGCAGTACTTC. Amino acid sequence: CASTKSSYEQYF. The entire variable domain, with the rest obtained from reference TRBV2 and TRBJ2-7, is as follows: EPEVTQTPSHQVTQMGQEVILRCVPISNHLYFYWYRQILGQKVEFLVSFYNNEISEKSEIFDDQFSVERPDGSNFTLKIRSTKLEDSAMYFCASTKSSYEQYFGPGTRLTVT.

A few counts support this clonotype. The DNA of the CDR3 is TGTGCCAGCAGTTTACCCTTGATAAGGTCCCCTAATTCACCCCTCCACTTT. Protein sequence: CASSLPLIRSPNSPLHF. The chain carries TRBV28 and TRBJ1-6; D remains unclear. The V gene's germline CDR1 is MDHEN and CDR2 SYDVKM. V lost 2 bases and J 6 bases, leaving 17 bases between the germline ends. This CDR3 region has 17 residues.

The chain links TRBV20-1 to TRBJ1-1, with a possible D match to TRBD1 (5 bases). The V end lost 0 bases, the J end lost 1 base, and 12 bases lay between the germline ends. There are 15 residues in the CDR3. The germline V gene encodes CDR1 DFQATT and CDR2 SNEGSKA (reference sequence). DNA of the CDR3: TGCAGTGCTAGAGAATGGAGGGACGGGAACACTGAAGCTTTCTTT. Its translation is CSAREWRDGNTEAFF.

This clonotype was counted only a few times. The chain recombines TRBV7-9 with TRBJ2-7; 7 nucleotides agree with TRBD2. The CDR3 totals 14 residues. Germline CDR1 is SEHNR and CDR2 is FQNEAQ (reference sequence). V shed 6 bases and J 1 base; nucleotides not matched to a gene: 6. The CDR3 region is CASRRLADSYEQYF. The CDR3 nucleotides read TGTGCCAGCAGAAGACTAGCCGATTCCTACGAGCAGTACTTC.

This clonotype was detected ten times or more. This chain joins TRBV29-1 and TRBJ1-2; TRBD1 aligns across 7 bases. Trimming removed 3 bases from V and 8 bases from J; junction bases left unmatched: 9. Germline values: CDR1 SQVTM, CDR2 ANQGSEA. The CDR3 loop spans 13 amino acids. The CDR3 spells CSVEVGQREGYTF. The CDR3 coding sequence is TGCAGCGTTGAGGTGGGACAGCGGGAGGGCTACACCTTC.